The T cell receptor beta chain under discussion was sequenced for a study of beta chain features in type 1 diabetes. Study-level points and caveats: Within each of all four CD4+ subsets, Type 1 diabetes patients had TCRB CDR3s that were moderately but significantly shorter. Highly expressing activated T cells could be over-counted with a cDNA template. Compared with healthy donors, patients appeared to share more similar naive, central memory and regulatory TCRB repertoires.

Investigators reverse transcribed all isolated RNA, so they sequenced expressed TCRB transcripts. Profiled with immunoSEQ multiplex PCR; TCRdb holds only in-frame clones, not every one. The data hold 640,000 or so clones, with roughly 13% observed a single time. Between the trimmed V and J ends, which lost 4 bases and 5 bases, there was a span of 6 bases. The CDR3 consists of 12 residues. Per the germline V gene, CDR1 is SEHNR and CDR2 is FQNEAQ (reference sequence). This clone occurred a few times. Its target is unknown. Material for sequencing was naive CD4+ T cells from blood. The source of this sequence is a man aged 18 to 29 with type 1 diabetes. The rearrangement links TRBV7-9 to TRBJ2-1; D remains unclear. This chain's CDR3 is CASSYMNNEQFF. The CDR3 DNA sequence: TGTGCCAGCAGCTATATGAACAATGAGCAGTTCTTC.